The entry below describes one TCR beta chain. This entry belongs to a study of blood T cell repertoires in COVID-19. Study-wide background: Collection of acute and convalescent COVID-19 samples took place in the United States, Italy and Spain.

Sequencing used immunoSEQ multiplex PCR; TCRdb keeps in-frame clones, though not all of them. This sample has some 330,000 clones; approximately 90% occur once, and the top ten carry 3.5% to 5%. CDR3 length: 15 residues. The germline gives CDR1 SQVTM, CDR2 ANQGSEA. The junction had 12 bases not matched to a gene; V was cut back by 7 bases and J by 6 bases. This sequence was found in a man aged 25 to 40 who had recovered from COVID-19. The chain is built from TRBV29-1 and TRBJ1-6, with 7 bases matching TRBD1. The specimen was PBMCs or T cells enriched from blood (not recorded which). The CDR3 sequence: CSARTGDASNSPLHF. As DNA, the CDR3 is TGCAGCGCTAGGACAGGTGACGCGTCTAATTCACCCCTCCACTTT.